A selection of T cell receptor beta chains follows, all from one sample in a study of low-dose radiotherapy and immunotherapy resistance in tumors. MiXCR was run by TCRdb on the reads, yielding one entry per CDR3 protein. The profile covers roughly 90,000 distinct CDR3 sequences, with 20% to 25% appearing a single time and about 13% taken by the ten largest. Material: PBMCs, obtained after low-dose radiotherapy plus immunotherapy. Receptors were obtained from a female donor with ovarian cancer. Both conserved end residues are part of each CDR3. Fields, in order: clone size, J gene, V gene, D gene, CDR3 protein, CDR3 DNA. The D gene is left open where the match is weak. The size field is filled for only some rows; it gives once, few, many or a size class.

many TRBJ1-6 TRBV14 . CASSHSRGISPLHF TGTGCCAGCAGCCATTCCAGGGGCATTTCACCCCTCCACTTT
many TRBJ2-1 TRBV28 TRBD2 CASSSPIAGSPGNEQFF TGTGCCAGCAGTTCCCCCATAGCGGGATCCCCCGGGAATGAGCAGTTCTTC
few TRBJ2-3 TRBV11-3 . CASTRASTDTQYF TGTGCCAGCACTCGGGCTAGCACAGATACGCAGTATTTT
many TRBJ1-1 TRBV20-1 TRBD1 CSAEQGGTEAFF TGCAGTGCTGAACAGGGGGGGACTGAAGCTTTCTTT
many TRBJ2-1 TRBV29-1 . CSVDRQRNEQFF TGCAGCGTTGATAGGCAACGCAATGAGCAGTTCTTC
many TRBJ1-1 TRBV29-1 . CSVEPGSEAFF TGCAGCGTTGAACCGGGGTCTGAAGCTTTCTTT
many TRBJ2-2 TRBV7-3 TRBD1 CASSPRTGGAMNTGELFF TGTGCCAGCAGCCCCCGGACAGGGGGAGCGATGAACACCGGGGAGCTGTTTTTT
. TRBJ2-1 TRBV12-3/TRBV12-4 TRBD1 CASNTGTGHNEQFF TGTGCCAGCAATACCGGGACAGGGCACAATGAGCAGTTCTTC
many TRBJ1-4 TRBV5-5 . CASSYDGPVGKLFF TGTGCCAGCAGCTACGACGGCCCAGTCGGAAAACTGTTTTTT
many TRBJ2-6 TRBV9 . CASSLLWGLNGANVLTF TGTGCCAGCAGCCTTTTGTGGGGGCTGAATGGGGCCAACGTCCTGACTTTC
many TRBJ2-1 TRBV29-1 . CSVAGRDEQFF TGCAGCGTAGCAGGTAGGGATGAGCAGTTCTTC
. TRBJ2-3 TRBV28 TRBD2 CASSLSGLAGGRGTDTQYF TGTGCCAGCAGTCTCTCTGGACTAGCGGGAGGGCGGGGCACAGATACGCAGTATTTT
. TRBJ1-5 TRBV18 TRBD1 CASSSTGNSNQPQHF TGTGCCAGCTCATCGACAGGGAATAGCAATCAGCCCCAGCATTTT
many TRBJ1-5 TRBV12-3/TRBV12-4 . CASQVSGRDDQPQHF TGTGCCAGTCAGGTGTCCGGGAGGGACGACCAGCCCCAGCATTTT
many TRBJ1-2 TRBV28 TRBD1 CASSRQGLNYGYTF TGTGCCAGCAGCCGACAGGGATTGAACTATGGCTACACCTTC
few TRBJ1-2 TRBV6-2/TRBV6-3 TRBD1 CASSTWRGGGVGGYTF TGTGCCAGCAGTACTTGGCGGGGAGGGGGCGTTGGTGGCTACACCTTC
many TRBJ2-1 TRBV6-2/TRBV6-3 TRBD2 CASTFDSGGYNEQFF TGTGCCAGCACCTTCGATAGCGGGGGATACAATGAGCAGTTCTTC
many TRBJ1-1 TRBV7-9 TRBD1 CASSSQPTGANTEAFF TGTGCCAGCAGCTCCCAGCCTACAGGGGCGAACACTGAAGCTTTCTTT
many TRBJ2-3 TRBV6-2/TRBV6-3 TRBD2 CASSYWTSGGFRTQYF TGTGCCAGCAGTTATTGGACTAGCGGGGGGTTCAGGACGCAGTATTTT
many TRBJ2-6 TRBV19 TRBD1 CASSIRGGGSGANVLTF TGTGCCAGTAGTATACGAGGGGGCGGTAGTGGGGCCAACGTCCTGACTTTC
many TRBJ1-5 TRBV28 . CASRHFQPQHF TGTGCCAGCAGGCACTTTCAGCCCCAGCATTTT
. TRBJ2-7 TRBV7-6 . CASSKTQEYEQYF TGTGCCAGCAGCAAGACCCAGGAGTACGAGCAGTACTTC
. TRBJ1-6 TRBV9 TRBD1 CASSYTGEMSPLHF TGTGCCAGCAGCTACACAGGGGAGATGTCACCCCTCCACTTT
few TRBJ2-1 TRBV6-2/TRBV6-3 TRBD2 CASSTRLAGGQGMFF TGTGCCAGCAGTACCAGACTAGCGGGAGGCCAGGGGATGTTCTTC
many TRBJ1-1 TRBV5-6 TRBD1 CASIPSAGGVWRDTEAFF TGTGCCAGCATCCCCTCGGCAGGGGGCGTTTGGAGGGACACTGAAGCTTTCTTT
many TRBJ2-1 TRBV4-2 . CASSQDYRSSYNEQFF TGTGCCAGCAGCCAGGACTACCGGAGTTCCTACAATGAGCAGTTCTTC
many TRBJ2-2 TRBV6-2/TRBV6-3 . CASSYSSLTTNTGELFF TGTGCCAGCAGTTACTCGAGTCTCACGACGAACACCGGGGAGCTGTTTTTT
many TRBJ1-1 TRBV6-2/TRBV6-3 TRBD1 CASSYGGQGPMNTEAFF TGTGCCAGCAGTTATGGGGGACAGGGGCCCATGAACACTGAAGCTTTCTTT
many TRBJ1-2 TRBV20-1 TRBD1 CSASVTGFYGYTF TGCAGTGCTAGTGTGACAGGGTTCTATGGCTACACCTTC
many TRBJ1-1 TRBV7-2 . CASNTDRRSTEAFF TGTGCCAGCAACACCGACAGGCGATCCACTGAAGCTTTCTTT
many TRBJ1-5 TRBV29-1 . CSVDSGDSNQPQHF TGCAGCGTTGACTCGGGGGATAGCAATCAGCCCCAGCATTTT
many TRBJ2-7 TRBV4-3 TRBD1 CASSQDRAYEQYF TGCGCCAGCAGCCAGGACAGGGCATACGAGCAGTACTTC
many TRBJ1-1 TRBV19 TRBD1 CASGTGGLLITEAFF TGTGCCAGTGGGACAGGGGGTTTGTTGATCACTGAAGCTTTCTTT
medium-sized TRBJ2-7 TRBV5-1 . CASSSSSYEQYF TGCGCCAGCAGTTCTAGCTCCTACGAGCAGTACTTC
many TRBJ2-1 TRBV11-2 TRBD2 CASSSKAGGNLYNEQFF TGTGCCAGCAGCTCCAAGGCGGGGGGGAACCTATACAATGAGCAGTTCTTC
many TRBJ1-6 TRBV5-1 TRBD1 CASSSRDRGSYNSPLHF TGCGCCAGCAGCTCCCGGGACAGGGGGTCCTATAATTCACCCCTCCACTTT
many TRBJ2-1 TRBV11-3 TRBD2 CASSIGLANNEQFF TGTGCCAGCAGCATTGGACTAGCGAACAATGAGCAGTTCTTC
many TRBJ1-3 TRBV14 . CASSQESVSGNTIYF TGTGCCAGCAGCCAAGAATCGGTCTCTGGAAACACCATATATTTT
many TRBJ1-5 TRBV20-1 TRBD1 CSAGQVGNQPQHF TGCAGTGCCGGACAGGTCGGCAATCAGCCCCAGCATTTT
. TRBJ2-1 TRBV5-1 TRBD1 CASSYRTGLNEQFF TGCGCCAGCAGCTACCGGACAGGGCTGAATGAGCAGTTCTTC